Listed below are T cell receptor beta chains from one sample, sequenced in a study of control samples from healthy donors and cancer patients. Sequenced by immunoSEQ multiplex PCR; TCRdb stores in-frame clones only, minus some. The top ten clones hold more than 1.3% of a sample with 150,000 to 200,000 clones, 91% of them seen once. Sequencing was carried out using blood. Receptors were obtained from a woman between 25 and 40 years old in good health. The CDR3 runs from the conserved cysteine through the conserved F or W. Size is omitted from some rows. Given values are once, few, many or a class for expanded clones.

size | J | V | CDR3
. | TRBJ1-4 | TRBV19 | CASSIYSTNEKLFF
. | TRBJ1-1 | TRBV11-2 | CASSRTGTGLGAFF
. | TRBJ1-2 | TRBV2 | CASRGTGNYGYTF
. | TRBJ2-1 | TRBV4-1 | CASSPPRGYEQFF
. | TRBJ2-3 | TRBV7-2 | CASSARDRGRGDTQYF
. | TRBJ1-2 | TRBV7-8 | CASSPDRVGGYTF
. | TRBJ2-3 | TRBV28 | CASSLYQGVSDTQYF
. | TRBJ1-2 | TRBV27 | CASSSKPGQGGYTF
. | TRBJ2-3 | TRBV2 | CASRTTGGRTDTQYF
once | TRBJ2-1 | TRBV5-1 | CASSLAPGTGVNEQFF
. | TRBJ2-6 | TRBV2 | CASSAGRSSGANVLTF
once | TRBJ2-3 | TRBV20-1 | CSARVLDTQYF
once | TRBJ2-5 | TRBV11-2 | CASSPESQETQYF
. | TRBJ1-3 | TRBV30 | CAWSPGSGNTIYF
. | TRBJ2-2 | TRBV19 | CASTPRDYNTGELFF
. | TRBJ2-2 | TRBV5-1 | CASSLLVSGELFF
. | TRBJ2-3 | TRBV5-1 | CASSLGNGGALTDTQYF
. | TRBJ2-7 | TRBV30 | CAWSKGASYEQYF
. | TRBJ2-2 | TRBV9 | CASSPPGGGELFF
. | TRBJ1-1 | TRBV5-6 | CASSLAAKNTEAFF
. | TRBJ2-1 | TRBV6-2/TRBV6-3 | CASSQTGSSYNEQFF
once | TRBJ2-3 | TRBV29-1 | CSVEDFGGTDTQYF
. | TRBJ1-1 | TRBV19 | CATQTGFTEAFF
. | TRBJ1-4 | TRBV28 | CASSEGGGNEKLFF
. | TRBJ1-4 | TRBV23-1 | CASSLRPPTNEKLFF
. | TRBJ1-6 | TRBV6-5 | CASSYGISPLHF
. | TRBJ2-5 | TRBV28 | CASSSIRGRETQYF
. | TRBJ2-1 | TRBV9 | CASSAGLAGYNEQFF
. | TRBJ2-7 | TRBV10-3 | CAIQGTGGDEQYF
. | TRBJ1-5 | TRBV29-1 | CSVAGGLSNQPQHF
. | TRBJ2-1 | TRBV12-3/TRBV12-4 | CASSRTFEQFF
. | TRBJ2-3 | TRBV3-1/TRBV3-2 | CASSQGWLSTDTQYF
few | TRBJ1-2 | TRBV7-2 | CASSPGQPNYGYTF
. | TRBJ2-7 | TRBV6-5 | CASSRQPYEQYF
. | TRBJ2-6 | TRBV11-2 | CASSLVKQGGGPGANVLTF
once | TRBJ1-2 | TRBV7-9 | CASRRQGAQSGYTF
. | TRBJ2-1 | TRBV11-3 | CASSPANEQFF
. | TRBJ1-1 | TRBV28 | CASRFTGGNTEAFF
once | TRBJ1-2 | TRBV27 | CASSLAVGRHGYTF
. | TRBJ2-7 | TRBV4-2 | CASSQDPGTPSYEQYF
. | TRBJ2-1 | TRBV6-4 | CASMVDSSYNEQFF
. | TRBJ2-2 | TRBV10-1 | CASSDPGPGELFF
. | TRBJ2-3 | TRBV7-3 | CASSSAGTSGDTQYF
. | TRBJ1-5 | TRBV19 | CASIETGGGNQPQHF
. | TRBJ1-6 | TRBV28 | CASTGNSPLHF
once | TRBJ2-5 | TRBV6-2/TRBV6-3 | CASSYYEREIWQETQYF
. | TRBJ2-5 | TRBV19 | CASSPGQGSETQYF
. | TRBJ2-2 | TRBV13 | CASSLLTGTNTGELFF
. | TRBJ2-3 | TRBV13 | CASRPSGSTDTQYF
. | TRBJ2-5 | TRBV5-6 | CASSRISSQETQYF
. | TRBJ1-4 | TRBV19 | CASSIGTGFEKLFF
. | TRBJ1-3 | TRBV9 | CASSQGGTGNTIYF
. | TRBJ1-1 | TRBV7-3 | CASSLTGGMNTEAFF
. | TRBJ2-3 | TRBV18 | CASSFLTGGGTSGSTDTQYF
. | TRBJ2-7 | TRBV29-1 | CSVGTGAYEQYF
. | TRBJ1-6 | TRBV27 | CASSSEQGAYNSPLHF
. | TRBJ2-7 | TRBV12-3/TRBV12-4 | CASSIGQDYEQYF
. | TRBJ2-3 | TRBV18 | CASSLGSADTQYF